The entry below gives a single T cell receptor (beta chain) sequence along with its context. Antigen: not known. Relapse after autologous stem cell transplantation occurred in every patient, and brentuximab vedotin exposure varied. This sample was taken from a study of PD-1 blockade in classical Hodgkin lymphoma. Regarding the study as a whole: Although disease activity or prior therapy may be involved, causes of the repertoire differences remain undefined.

Profiling relied on immunoSEQ multiplex PCR, and the TCRdb table lists in-frame clones only, not all of them. The table lists 17,000 or so clones, about four fifths of them singletons. Specimen: peripheral blood mononuclear cells (PBMCs), collected at baseline. The TCR comes from a human donor with classical Hodgkin lymphoma.

The CDR3 loop is CASSLPGLNGELFF. Here the CDR3 DNA reads TGTGCCAGTTCACTACCGGGACTAAACGGGGAGCTGTTTTTT. The chain recombines TRBV6-1 with TRBJ2-2, with 7 bases matching TRBD2. The CDR3 is 14 residues long. After removal of 9 bases from V and 7 bases from J, the junction contained 11 bases not matched to a gene. CDR1 MNHNS and CDR2 SASEGT come from the germline V gene.